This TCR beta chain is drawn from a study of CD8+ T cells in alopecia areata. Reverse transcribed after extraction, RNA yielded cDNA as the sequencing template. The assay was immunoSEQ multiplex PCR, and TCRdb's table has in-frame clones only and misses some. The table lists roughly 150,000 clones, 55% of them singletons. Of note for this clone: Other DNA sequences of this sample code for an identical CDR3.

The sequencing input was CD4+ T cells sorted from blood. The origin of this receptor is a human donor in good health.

DNA for the CDR3: TGTGCCAGCAGCCCCGGACAGGGCAGGGAGACCCAGTACTTC. Amino acid sequence: CASSPGQGRETQYF. The V gene is TRBV5-4, the J gene TRBJ2-5; 8 bases map to TRBD1. CDR1 is SGHNT and CDR2 is YYREEE in the germline V gene (reference sequence). This CDR3 has 14 amino acids. V shed 4 bases and J 5 bases; nucleotides not matched to a gene: 7.